The T cell receptor beta chain under discussion was sequenced for a study of T cell repertoires in cytomegalovirus infection. This clonotype was picked up many times. Each CDR3 protein gets one entry after TCRdb re-called the reads with MiXCR. The sample shows around 450,000 distinct CDR3 sequences, 11% of them seen only once. V shed 0 bases and J shed 5 bases, with 10 bases lying between them. Looked up from germline, CDR1 is MGHRA and CDR2 is YSYEKL. The CDR3 consists of 14 residues. The sequenced sample consisted of PBMCs. The clonotype comes from a human donor in good health (CMV status not recorded). Some clones in this sample may be carry-over from other donors' samples. The chain joins TRBV4-1 to TRBJ1-1; no reliable D call. The CDR3 bases are TGCGCCAGCAGCCAAGAGGACCTCATTACTGAAGCTTTCTTT. It encodes CASSQEDLITEAFF.